The sequence of this TCR beta chain was determined in a study of CD8 T cells in ankylosing spondylitis. The trim removed 0 bases at V and 0 bases at J, leaving 5 bases unmatched. The CDR3 runs 17 residues. Per germline, CDR1 LGHNA and CDR2 YSLEER. MiXCR, applied by TCRdb to the 5' RACE reads, yields one record per CDR3 protein. The table records about 160,000 distinct CDR3 sequences, under 45% of them present only once. The rearrangement links TRBV4-3 to TRBJ1-1, with TRBD1 matching 9 bases. Specimen: synovial fluid, either unsorted or a sorted T cell fraction (not recorded which). The sequence derives from a male donor with ankylosing spondylitis. In DNA, the CDR3 is TGCGCCAGCAGCCAAGAACAGGGGGCTAACATGAACACTGAAGCTTTCTTT. It yields the protein CASSQEQGANMNTEAFF.